The 27 T cell receptor beta chains presented below share a single source sample, sequenced in a study of blood T cell repertoires in COVID-19. The table came from immunoSEQ multiplex PCR; TCRdb's copy has only in-frame clones and leaves some out. This sample has around 140,000 clones, with about four fifths found just once. The sample taken for sequencing was peripheral blood. The receptors come from a man aged 65-85 years who had recovered from COVID-19.

This chain joins TRBV5-6 and TRBJ2-1; weak D call: TRBD2 (6 bases). The CDR3 consists of 14 residues. Trimming left V 3 bases short and J 3 bases short, with 10 bases between. Germline V gene data show CDR1 as SGHDT and CDR2 as YYEEEE. CDR3 nucleotide sequence: TGTGCCAGCAGCTCGGGGACTTTCTACAATGAGCAGTTCTTC. It specifies CASSSGTFYNEQFF.

The CDR3 is CASSFFGTGAYEQYF. The CDR3 DNA is TGTGCCAGCAGTTTCTTCGGGACAGGCGCCTACGAGCAGTACTTC. This rearrangement joins TRBV27 to TRBJ2-7; TRBD1 matches 8 bases. Trimming took 3 bases from V and 2 from J; bases not matched to a gene: 6. Per germline, CDR1 MNHEY and CDR2 SMNVEV (reference sequence). The CDR3 extends over 15 amino acids.

The chain combines TRBV24-1 with TRBJ2-7; 9 bases agree with TRBD1. The CDR3 is 14 amino acids. Germline values: CDR1 KGHDR, CDR2 SFDVKD. V gave up 3 bases and J gave up 10 bases; unmatched junction bases: 9. The CDR3 loop reads CATSDPGTGKGQYF. The CDR3 DNA sequence: TGTGCCACCAGTGATCCCGGGACAGGGAAGGGACAGTACTTC.

The chain has TRBV10-3 and TRBJ1-1; the D is unclear. CDR3 length: 13 amino acids. V lost 8 bases and J lost 4, with 14 bases in between. In germline, CDR1 is ENHRY, CDR2 SYGVKD. CDR3 region: CAIGEREGTEAFF. The CDR3 bases are TGTGCCATCGGGGAAAGGGAGGGCACTGAAGCTTTCTTT.

This clone has a handful of counts. The gene calls are TRBV29-1 and TRBJ1-5; 9 bases line up with TRBD1. This CDR3 spans 13 amino acids. Trimming took 4 bases from V and 7 from J; bases not matched to a gene: 5. Germline V CDR1 and CDR2: SQVTM, ANQGSEA. Here the CDR3 reads CSVGTGGGQPQHF. CDR3 nucleotides: TGCAGCGTTGGAACAGGGGGCGGGCAGCCCCAGCATTTT.

The chain links TRBV3-1 (or the pseudogene TRBV3-2) to TRBJ2-2; 7 nucleotides align to TRBD2. The CDR3 runs 13 residues. Per germline, CDR1 LGHDT and CDR2 YNNKEL (reference sequence). Trimming cost V 3 bases and J 6 bases; bases outside gene matches: 1. The CDR3 DNA reads TGTGCCAGCAGCCAGGCGGGGGCCGGGGAGCTGTTTTTT. It specifies CASSQAGAGELFF.

The V and J genes are TRBV27 and TRBJ2-1, with 14 nucleotides matching TRBD2. CDR3 length: 15 residues. CDR1 is MNHEY, CDR2 SMNVEV, per germline (reference sequence). V was pared by 5 bases and J by 9 bases, with 6 bases of the junction left unmatched. CDR3 protein: CASSMGTSGRGEQFF. The CDR3, as DNA: TGTGCCAGCAGTATGGGGACTAGCGGGAGAGGTGAGCAGTTCTTC.

This chain uses TRBV7-9 with TRBJ1-2; 7 positions agree with TRBD1. Germline CDR1 reads SEHNR; CDR2 reads FQNEAQ (reference sequence). This CDR3 region has 13 residues. V gave up 5 bases and J gave up 11 bases; unmatched junction bases: 11. The CDR3 nucleotides are TGTGCCAGCAGCCCCGGGACAGCACCAAGATACACCTTC. Translated: CASSPGTAPRYTF.

This rearrangement joins TRBV15 to TRBJ1-4; 10 nucleotides agree with TRBD1. From germline, CDR1 is LNHNV and CDR2 YYDKDF (reference sequence). The CDR3 is 16 amino acids. Unmatched junction bases numbered 8, after V lost 3 bases and J lost 7 bases. Written as DNA, the CDR3 is TGTGCCACCAGCAGCCCGTGGGGACAGGGGATTGAAAAACTGTTTTTT. It is translated as CATSSPWGQGIEKLFF.

The chain carries TRBV5-1 and TRBJ2-1, with a weak D call TRBD2 (5 bases). CDR3 length: 15 amino acids. The V and J ends lost 0 bases and 3 bases respectively, with 10 bases between them. Germline V gives CDR1 SGHRS, CDR2 YFSETQ. The CDR3 here is CASSLDTRNYNEQFF. The CDR3 coding sequence is TGCGCCAGCAGCTTGGACACTAGAAACTACAATGAGCAGTTCTTC.

The DNA of the CDR3 is TGTGCCAGCAGCCCCGGGACTAGCGGATTAAATGAGCAGTTCTTC. Translating it yields CASSPGTSGLNEQFF. This chain connects TRBV5-5 to TRBJ2-1; 11 nucleotides align to TRBD2. This CDR3 has 15 amino acids. V trimming: 4 bases; J trimming: 7 bases; junction bases outside the gene matches: 7. Germline CDR1 and CDR2: SGHKS and YYEKEE (reference sequence).

Concerning this clone: Other nucleotide sequences from this sample produce the same CDR3. This sequence joins TRBV10-1 and TRBJ1-5; no clear D. Trimming took 2 bases from V and 6 from J, leaving 8 bases between them. Germline CDR1 and CDR2: WNHNN and SYGVQD (reference sequence). The CDR3 contains 13 residues. This CDR3 reads CASSETAGQPQHF. The CDR3 coding sequence is TGCGCCAGCAGTGAGACAGCGGGTCAGCCCCAGCATTTT.

This clone showed up just a few times. The genes are TRBV29-1 and TRBJ2-5; 8 nucleotides align to TRBD2. This CDR3 spans 15 amino acids. CDR1 and CDR2 from the germline V gene are SQVTM and ANQGSEA. J gave up 5 bases and V 7 bases, and 15 bases lay outside the gene matches. For the CDR3, the DNA is TGCAGCGCAACTCCCGGGACTAGTAGTTCGGAGACCCAGTACTTC. It translates to CSATPGTSSSETQYF.

This clone was picked up a small number of times. The conserved closing phenylalanine or tryptophan is absent in this CDR3, likely reflecting a read error. Because the CDR3's place on the DNA is in doubt, the DNA is left out and the CDR3 is given as listed by TCRdb. This CDR3 is CASSTRGLT. The chain has TRBV27 and TRBJ1-6. The CDR3 numbers 9 amino acids, ends counted. Germline CDR1 reads MNHEY; CDR2 reads SMNVEV (reference sequence).

The genes are TRBV24-1 and TRBJ2-2; D possibly corresponds to TRBD2 (6 bases). CDR1 KGHDR and CDR2 SFDVKD come from the germline V gene. The CDR3 spans 14 residues. Deletions cut 5 bases from V and 5 bases from J, with 11 bases between. The CDR3: CATSAGRSTGELFF. DNA of the CDR3: TGTGCCACCAGTGCCGGGAGAAGTACCGGGGAGCTGTTTTTT.

V and J are TRBV18 and TRBJ2-2, with TRBD1 matching over 8 bases. The CDR3 sequence is 14 residues long. Unmatched junction bases numbered 2, after V lost 2 bases and J lost 6 bases. CDR1 is KGHSH, CDR2 LQKENI, per germline. CDR3 DNA: TGTGCCAGCTCACCAAGGACAGGGTCCGGGGAGCTGTTTTTT. Amino acid sequence: CASSPRTGSGELFF.

For this clone: Other nucleotide sequences in the sample specify the same CDR3. The chain uses TRBV29-1 and TRBJ2-1, with TRBD2 identical over 14 bases. Germline CDR1 and CDR2: SQVTM and ANQGSEA. This CDR3 spans 13 amino acids. The trim removed 7 bases at V and 7 bases at J, leaving 3 bases unmatched. As DNA, the CDR3 is TGCAGCGCGGGACTAGCGGGAGTGAATGAGCAGTTCTTC. Translation gives CSAGLAGVNEQFF.

V usage is TRBV4-1 and J usage is TRBJ1-4, with 7 bases that match TRBD1. CDR1 and CDR2 (germline): MGHRA, YSYEKL. The CDR3 runs 16 residues. The junction had 8 bases not matched to a gene; V was cut back by 1 base and J by 6 bases. The CDR3 nucleotides are TGCGCCAGCAGCCAAGGGGGGGTCGGGACAGATGAAAAACTGTTTTTT. Translating gives CASSQGGVGTDEKLFF.

The sample holds many counts of this clone. The chain carries TRBV4-3 and TRBJ2-1; D is unclear. The CDR3 runs to 14 residues. V was shortened by 5 bases and J by 1 base, with 9 bases between the two germline ends. The germline CDR1 and CDR2 sequences are LGHNA and YSLEER. The CDR3 region is CASSEYGSYNEQFF. CDR3 nucleotides: TGCGCCAGCAGCGAATACGGTTCCTACAATGAGCAGTTCTTC.

This clone was seen a single time. V gene TRBV7-9 combines with J gene TRBJ2-2, with 13 bases fitting TRBD2. V shed 4 bases, J shed 9 bases, and the junction held 8 bases outside the gene matches. The CDR3 is made up of 16 amino acids. Germline V gene sequence: CDR1 SEHNR, CDR2 FQNEAQ (reference sequence). This CDR3 reads CASSSGTSGKGWELFF. In nucleotides, the CDR3 is TGTGCCAGCAGCTCCGGGACTAGCGGGAAGGGCTGGGAGCTGTTTTTT.

The CDR3: CASSHPRDFSNQPQHF. CDR3 coding DNA: TGTGCCAGCAGCCACCCCAGGGACTTTAGCAATCAGCCCCAGCATTTT. The chain links TRBV7-8 to TRBJ1-5, with TRBD1 as a possible D gene (5 bases). Germline V gives CDR1 SGHVS, CDR2 FQNEAQ. This CDR3 comprises 16 residues. The V end lost 5 bases, the J end lost 0 bases, and 14 bases lay between the germline ends.

This chain connects TRBV11-2 to TRBJ2-7; D is ambiguous. Germline V CDR1 and CDR2: SGHAT, FQNNGV. The germline V and J ends were trimmed by 8 bases and 5 bases, with 16 bases remaining between them. The CDR3 has 13 amino acids. The chain's CDR3 is CASSVLPMDEQYF. In DNA form, the CDR3 reads TGTGCCAGCTCCGTACTCCCCATGGACGAGCAGTACTTC.

As regards this clone: The same CDR3 is also encoded by other DNA sequences in this sample. The J gene is TRBJ2-6, the V gene TRBV7-8; 7 bases are shared with TRBD1. This CDR3 has 19 amino acids. The J segment lost 0 bases and the V segment lost 6 bases, leaving 14 bases of the junction unmatched. CDR1 is SGHVS, CDR2 FQNEAQ, per germline. This CDR3 reads CASSSFVPGQSSGANVLTF. In DNA form, the CDR3 reads TGTGCCAGCAGTTCCTTCGTCCCGGGACAGTCCTCTGGGGCCAACGTCCTGACTTTC.

The chain is built from TRBV5-5 and TRBJ2-5; D gene ambiguous. V lost 2 bases and J 5 bases, leaving 10 bases between the germline ends. Germline V CDR1 and CDR2: SGHKS, YYEKEE (reference sequence). The CDR3 has 13 residues. The CDR3 sequence is CASSFSPPETQYF. CDR3 sequence (DNA): TGTGCCAGCAGCTTTAGTCCGCCGGAGACCCAGTACTTC.

The chain combines TRBV9 with TRBJ2-4, with 7 bases lining up with TRBD2. Trimming at V came to 0 bases and at J to 8 bases, leaving 8 bases not matched to a gene. The CDR3 totals 15 residues. Germline V CDR1 and CDR2: SGDLS, YYNGEE. The CDR3: CASSVGEGGWDIQYF. CDR3 bases: TGTGCCAGCAGCGTAGGGGAGGGAGGCTGGGACATTCAGTACTTC.

The chain uses TRBV5-4 and TRBJ1-6, with a weak D call TRBD1 (6 bases). Trimming took off 2 bases at V and 5 bases at J, with 11 bases between the two ends. The CDR3 extends over 15 amino acids. The germline V gene encodes CDR1 SGHNT and CDR2 YYREEE (reference sequence). The CDR3 nucleotides are TGTGCCAGCAGCTTAGCACAGGGCAATAATTCACCCCTCCACTTT. Amino acids: CASSLAQGNNSPLHF.

About this clone itself: This same CDR3 is encoded by further DNA sequences in the sample. This rearrangement joins TRBV29-1 to TRBJ2-7; 10 nucleotides line up with TRBD2. This CDR3 has 13 residues. With V trimmed by 6 bases and J by 3 bases, 5 bases remained unmatched. Germline CDR1 reads SQVTM; CDR2 reads ANQGSEA. The CDR3 sequence: CSVPGLASYEQYF. The CDR3 nucleotides are TGCAGCGTACCGGGACTAGCGAGCTACGAGCAGTACTTC.